The 27 T cell receptor beta chains reported below all come from one sample, sequenced in a study of blood T cell repertoires in COVID-19. TCRdb's copy holds only in-frame clones and misses some; the assay was immunoSEQ multiplex PCR. The data contain approximately 290,000 clones, over 75% of them singletons. Sequences were obtained from PBMCs or T cells enriched from blood (not recorded which). The receptor set was obtained from a woman in her thirties who had recovered from COVID-19.

CDR3 sequence (DNA): TGTGCCAGCAGTTCGGAGCGCTCTGGGGCCAACGTCCTGACTTTC. Its protein product is CASSSERSGANVLTF. V and J are TRBV28 and TRBJ2-6; D ambiguous. The germline V and J ends were trimmed by 4 bases and 0 bases, with 7 bases remaining between them. Germline loops: CDR1 MDHEN, CDR2 SYDVKM. CDR3 length: 15 residues. Drawing the rest from reference TRBV28 and TRBJ2-6, the complete variable domain is DVKVTQSSRYLVKRTGEKVFLECVQDMDHENMFWYRQDPGLGLRLIYFSYDVKMKEKGDIPEGYSVSREKKERFSLILESASTNQTSMYLCASSSERSGANVLTFGAGSRLTVL.

This chain uses TRBV30 with TRBJ1-1; D possibly corresponds to TRBD1 (6 bases). V was clipped by 5 bases and J by 3 bases, with 13 bases between them. The CDR3 has 13 amino acids. Per the germline V gene, CDR1 is GTSNPN and CDR2 is SVGIG (reference sequence). The CDR3 nucleotides read TGTGCCTGGCTGCGGACAGATTACACTGAAGCTTTCTTT. Its protein is CAWLRTDYTEAFF.

This chain joins TRBV6-4 and TRBJ2-1, with D perhaps TRBD2 (5 bases). V lost 3 bases, J lost 4 bases, and 13 bases lay in between. The germline V gene has CDR1 MRHNA and CDR2 SNTAGT. The CDR3 is 15 amino acids. CDR3 sequence: CASSEEGDSYNEQFF. For the CDR3, the DNA is TGTGCCAGCAGTGAAGAGGGAGATTCGTACAATGAGCAGTTCTTC.

This chain joins TRBV5-6 and TRBJ2-5; 9 bases fit TRBD1. Germline values: CDR1 SGHDT, CDR2 YYEEEE. The CDR3 loop spans 14 amino acids. V lost 5 bases to trimming and J lost 4 bases; unmatched junction nucleotides: 6. The CDR3 sequence: CASRTNRGRETQYF. The DNA for the CDR3 is TGTGCCAGCAGGACTAACAGGGGGCGAGAGACCCAGTACTTC.

V usage is TRBV2 and J usage is TRBJ1-1; D is uncertain. Germline lookup yields CDR1 SNHLY and CDR2 FYNNEI. This CDR3 region has 15 residues. Trimming removed 0 bases at V and 4 bases at J, with 12 bases between. This chain's CDR3 is CASSEALWSGTEAFF. The CDR3 nucleotides are TGTGCCAGCAGTGAAGCGCTTTGGTCGGGCACTGAAGCTTTCTTT. The whole variable domain, filled in from reference TRBV2 and TRBJ1-1, reads EPEVTQTPSHQVTQMGQEVILRCVPISNHLYFYWYRQILGQKVEFLVSFYNNEISEKSEIFDDQFSVERPDGSNFTLKIRSTKLEDSAMYFCASSEALWSGTEAFFGQGTRLTVV.

The chain recombines TRBV5-4 with TRBJ2-2; D perhaps matches TRBD1 (7 bases). The CDR3 consists of 16 residues. Looked up from germline, CDR1 is SGHNT and CDR2 is YYREEE (reference sequence). V was cut by 0 bases and J by 6 bases, with 15 bases left in between. The CDR3 DNA sequence: TGTGCCAGCAGCTTGGGGAGGGGGCGCTTAGCCGGGGAGCTGTTTTTT. Translation gives CASSLGRGRLAGELFF.

The chain combines TRBV6-5 with TRBJ2-7, with 10 bases matching TRBD1. CDR1 is MNHEY, CDR2 SVGAGI, per germline. The junction had 5 bases not matched to a gene; V was cut back by 5 bases and J by 4 bases. This CDR3 comprises 14 residues. The CDR3 region is CASSPDRGIYEQYF. The CDR3, as DNA: TGTGCCAGCAGTCCGGACAGGGGGATTTACGAGCAGTACTTC.

Note on this clone: The junction does not match germline at one end; this may be a read error. The chain combines TRBV28 with TRBJ1-6, with D maybe TRBD1 (6 bases). The germline V gene has CDR1 MDHEN and CDR2 SYDVKM. The CDR3 extends over 14 amino acids. The CDR3 spells CASSLDRYNSPLHF. CDR3 DNA sequence: TGTGCCAGTAGTTTGGACAGATATAATTCACCCCTCCACTTT. The entire variable domain, with the rest obtained from reference TRBV28 and TRBJ1-6, is as follows: DVKVTQSSRYLVKRTGEKVFLECVQDMDHENMFWYRQDPGLGLRLIYFSYDVKMKEKGDIPEGYSVSREKKERFSLILESASTNQTSMYLCASSLDRYNSPLHFGNGTRLTVT.

The chain carries TRBV7-8 and TRBJ2-7; weak D call: TRBD1 (6 bases). CDR1 and CDR2 (germline): SGHVS, FQNEAQ. The V gene lost 2 bases and the J gene lost 7 bases, with 15 bases spanning the gap. The CDR3 loop spans 14 amino acids. CDR3 coding DNA: TGTGCCAGCAGCTTACAACAGGGCCGCCGGGAGCAGTACTTC. Its protein product is CASSLQQGRREQYF.

CDR3 nucleotide sequence: TGCGCCAGCAGCCCTCGGGAGGGGGCTGGGGCCAACGTCCTGACTTTC. Its translation: CASSPREGAGANVLTF. The chain carries TRBV5-1 and TRBJ2-6; 8 nucleotides agree with TRBD2. CDR1 is SGHRS and CDR2 is YFSETQ in the germline V gene. The CDR3 consists of 16 residues. J gave up 2 bases and V 4 bases, and 5 bases lay outside the gene matches.

This clone appeared a few times. This sequence joins TRBV5-1 and TRBJ1-4, with TRBD1 matching 7 bases. V lost 2 bases, J lost 11 bases, and 3 bases stayed unmatched. This CDR3 has 12 amino acids. The germline gives CDR1 SGHRS, CDR2 YFSETQ. The CDR3 reads CASSFEGAKLFF. DNA of the CDR3: TGCGCCAGCAGCTTCGAGGGGGCGAAACTGTTTTTT.

This rearrangement joins TRBV13 to TRBJ2-2; no reliable D call. Trimming took off 2 bases at V and 8 bases at J, with 3 bases between the two ends. Germline V gene data show CDR1 as PRHDT and CDR2 as FYEKMQ (reference sequence). The CDR3 consists of 11 residues. The CDR3 sequence is CASSLTGELFF. CDR3 DNA: TGTGCCAGCAGCTTAACAGGGGAGCTGTTTTTT.

The rearrangement joins TRBV10-3 to TRBJ2-1, with 9 bases fitting TRBD2. The CDR3 is 16 amino acids. V shed 11 bases, J shed 2 bases, and the junction held 13 bases outside the gene matches. Germline V gives CDR1 ENHRY, CDR2 SYGVKD. CDR3 sequence: CASRTLTSGTYNEQFF. The DNA of the CDR3 is TGTGCCTCCCGCACCTTGACTAGCGGTACCTACAATGAGCAGTTCTTC.

This clone was seen many times. This rearrangement joins TRBV6-5 to TRBJ1-1; D is ambiguous. The CDR3 runs to 13 residues. The germline V gene has CDR1 MNHEY and CDR2 SVGAGI. V was trimmed by 6 bases and J by 0 bases, leaving 8 bases between them. CDR3: CASRQQLNTEAFF. DNA for the CDR3: TGTGCCAGCAGGCAACAGTTGAACACTGAAGCTTTCTTT.

This clone has a handful of counts. The chain combines TRBV27 with TRBJ1-4; D unresolved. The CDR3 spans 15 residues. Germline lookup yields CDR1 MNHEY and CDR2 SMNVEV (reference sequence). V lost 3 bases, J lost 8 bases, and 16 bases lay in between. The CDR3 here is CASSLRAQTGEKLFF. The CDR3 DNA is TGTGCCAGCAGTTTGAGGGCCCAAACGGGAGAAAAACTGTTTTTT.

The V gene is TRBV5-6, the J gene TRBJ1-6; TRBD1 agrees at 9 bases. There are 15 residues in the CDR3. The V gene's germline CDR1 is SGHDT and CDR2 YYEEEE. The J segment lost 10 bases and the V segment lost 1 base, leaving 6 bases of the junction unmatched. This CDR3 reads CASSLYKDRGSPLHF. CDR3 nucleotides: TGTGCCAGCAGCTTGTATAAGGACAGGGGCTCACCCCTCCACTTT.

The J gene is TRBJ1-5, the V gene TRBV30; D remains unclear. This CDR3 has 16 residues. Germline CDR1 reads GTSNPN; CDR2 reads SVGIG (reference sequence). V lost 4 bases, J lost 7 bases, and 23 bases lay in between. CDR3 sequence reads: CAWTPTPLRIRQPQHF. The CDR3 DNA is TGTGCCTGGACCCCCACTCCTCTAAGGATCAGGCAGCCCCAGCATTTT.

V is TRBV5-1 and J is TRBJ2-7; 7 bases align to TRBD2. The CDR3 loop spans 14 amino acids. V was pared by 3 bases and J by 2 bases, with 5 bases of the junction left unmatched. Germline V CDR1 and CDR2: SGHRS, YFSETQ. CDR3 DNA sequence: TGCGCCAGCAGCTGGGAGGGAGAGACCTACGAGCAGTACTTC. Protein product: CASSWEGETYEQYF.

Worth noting for this clone: Other DNA sequences within the sample encode an identical CDR3. The genes are TRBV6-5 and TRBJ1-1; D gene unclear. The CDR3 has 14 amino acids. Between the trimmed V and J ends, which lost 0 bases and 1 base, there was a span of 6 bases. The germline V gene has CDR1 MNHEY and CDR2 SVGAGI. The CDR3 here is CASSYSGGNTEAFF. The CDR3 DNA reads TGTGCCAGCAGTTACTCCGGCGGGAACACTGAAGCTTTCTTT.

This chain joins TRBV28 and TRBJ1-6, with 10 bases that match TRBD1. Germline V gene sequence: CDR1 MDHEN, CDR2 SYDVKM. Trimming cost V 5 bases and J 15 bases; bases outside gene matches: 7. The CDR3 is 13 residues long. CDR3 nucleotide sequence: TGTGCCAGCAGTCTTGACAGGGGGCGAATCCTCCACTTT. Residues: CASSLDRGRILHF. Looking up the rest from reference TRBV28 and TRBJ1-6 gives the full variable domain: DVKVTQSSRYLVKRTGEKVFLECVQDMDHENMFWYRQDPGLGLRLIYFSYDVKMKEKGDIPEGYSVSREKKERFSLILESASTNQTSMYLCASSLDRGRILHFGNGTRLTVT.

The V and J genes are TRBV18 and TRBJ2-4; 7 bases agree with TRBD1. Germline V lookup: CDR1 KGHSH, CDR2 LQKENI. Unmatched junction bases numbered 7, after V lost 6 bases and J lost 2 bases. The CDR3 totals 15 residues. The CDR3 here is CASSSDRAPKNIQYF. The CDR3 DNA is TGTGCCAGCTCGTCTGACAGGGCACCCAAAAACATTCAGTACTTC.

This chain uses TRBV7-8 with TRBJ2-3; TRBD2 aligns across 7 bases. CDR3 length: 16 amino acids. Trimming took 1 base from V and 6 from J; bases not matched to a gene: 10. Germline V gene sequence: CDR1 SGHVS, CDR2 FQNEAQ. CDR3 in amino acids: CASSLVNFAGADTQYF. As DNA, the CDR3 is TGTGCCAGCAGCTTAGTAAACTTCGCGGGAGCCGATACGCAGTATTTT.

V and J are TRBV28 and TRBJ1-2, with 8 bases lining up with TRBD1. The length of the CDR3 is 13 residues. Germline V gives CDR1 MDHEN, CDR2 SYDVKM. Unmatched junction bases numbered 6, after V lost 7 bases and J lost 5 bases. CDR3 DNA sequence: TGTGCCAGCACCCAACAGGGGGGATATGGCTACACCTTC. Protein: CASTQQGGYGYTF.

The chain has TRBV19 and TRBJ2-7; 10 nucleotides align to TRBD1. The CDR3 runs to 15 residues. Germline lookup yields CDR1 LNHDA and CDR2 SQIVND (reference sequence). The ends lost 5 bases at V and 4 bases at J; junction bases unmatched: 8. Here the CDR3 DNA reads TGTGCCAGTAGTCCCGGACAGGGGGGTGGTTACGAGCAGTACTTC. Translated, it gives CASSPGQGGGYEQYF.

The chain carries TRBV3-1 (or the pseudogene TRBV3-2) and TRBJ1-1, with 9 bases aligning to TRBD1. The germline V gene encodes CDR1 LGHDT and CDR2 YNNKEL (reference sequence). The CDR3 runs to 16 residues. J lost 0 bases, V lost 4 bases, and 6 bases had no gene match. CDR3 protein: CASSPWDRAVNTEAFF. Written as DNA, the CDR3 is TGTGCCAGCAGCCCGTGGGACAGGGCGGTGAACACTGAAGCTTTCTTT.

The V and J genes are TRBV6-5 and TRBJ1-2, with TRBD1 matching over 7 bases. V lost 5 bases to trimming and J lost 4 bases; unmatched junction nucleotides: 7. The length of the CDR3 is 14 residues. CDR1 and CDR2 from the germline V gene are MNHEY and SVGAGI. The CDR3 spells CASSPGTAPYGYTF. DNA for the CDR3: TGTGCCAGCAGTCCCGGGACAGCACCCTATGGCTACACCTTC.

This chain connects TRBV19 to TRBJ2-1; TRBD2 matches 15 bases. The CDR3 is 14 amino acids. CDR1 is LNHDA, CDR2 SQIVND, per germline (reference sequence). V shed 5 bases, J shed 12 bases, and the junction held 5 bases outside the gene matches. The CDR3 protein is CASSPGLAGGGQFF. The CDR3 DNA reads as TGTGCCAGTAGTCCCGGACTAGCGGGAGGGGGGCAGTTCTTC.